What follows is one T cell receptor beta chain and its context. This clonotype was detected many times. The target of this receptor is not known. One base away there is no much larger clone; base qualities are not given. Sequencing instrument: Illumina HiSeq 2000. TCR beta chain libraries were generated by multiplex PCR amplification. The amplified TCR beta chain products were analyzed by high-throughput sequencing. TCRdb applied fastp at Q25 and MiXCR to the public reads, then kept only in-frame beta chains. Rows are unified per CDR3 protein, each entry keeping the most common DNA and genes. The sample includes 270,000 or so distinct CDR3 sequences, with about 30% observed a single time. The ten largest account for more than 1% of the sample. The data originate from a study of breast tumors, draining lymph nodes, adjacent tissues (dated by TCRdb to 2016 to 2017). With regard to the full study: In breast cancer patients, the study compared the TCR beta repertoires of tumor, adjacent nontumor tissue and axillary lymph nodes. In human breast cancer, the study set out to evaluate how tumor, surrounding tissue and draining lymph node repertoires relate to one another and whether T cells may move between these sites.

Lymph node samples were obtained from the axillary draining lymph nodes of breast cancer patients. Looking up the germline V gene (reference sequence) yields CDR1 DFQATT and CDR2 SNEGSKA. Unmatched junction bases come to 7, with V trimmed by 1 base and J by 1 base. The CDR3 goes from the cysteine to the phenylalanine over 16 residues. Just the 48-base CDR3 DNA is kept, in frame starting at base 1. Broad study findings and their caveats: The data were judged consistent with most tumor T cells deriving from the lymph node and then expanding within tumor tissue. The similarity between tumor and nontumor tissue repertoires was significantly greater in luminal-like breast cancer than in basal-like breast cancer. Tumors showed preferential V and J gene usage, and their T-cell repertoire diversity fell below that of lymph nodes yet above that of nontumor tissue. The conclusion that tumor T cells originate in lymph nodes was presented as consistent with a hypothesis rather than as directly demonstrated.

This sequence uses TRBV20-1 and TRBJ2-7; the central 10 bases match TRBD2. The clonotype comes from a female donor with breast cancer. Some clones in this sample may be carry-over from other donors' samples. Sequences were obtained from axillary lymph node tissue. The nucleotides are TGCAGTGCTAGAGGGGGGAGCGGGAGGGAGTCCTACGAGCAGTACTTC. This gives the protein CSARGGSGRESYEQYF.